One sample yielded the 32 T cell receptor beta chains listed below, sequenced in a study of identical twins. TCRdb fed the 5' RACE reads into MiXCR, producing one record per CDR3 protein. Among fewer than 500,000 distinct CDR3 sequences listed, more than 20% were seen once. These same data were also listed under a study on T cells expressing NK-cell markers.

Sequenced sample: CD4+ T cells sorted from blood. Receptors originate from a woman in her late teens or twenties in good health.

This clonotype was counted between two and nine times. The chain recombines TRBV20-1 with TRBJ2-1, with unresolved D. Germline CDR1 and CDR2: DFQATT and SNEGSKA (reference sequence). The CDR3 has 16 residues. V dropped 1 base and J dropped 7 bases, with 20 bases sitting between them. This CDR3 reads CSARGLREHGTNEQFF. The DNA of the CDR3 is TGCAGTGCTAGAGGGCTTAGGGAACACGGAACGAATGAGCAGTTCTTC.

The rearrangement links TRBV20-1 to TRBJ2-1; D ambiguous. This CDR3 contains 10 residues. The V end was cut by 3 bases, the J end by 9 bases, with 6 bases between. Looked up from germline, CDR1 is DFQATT and CDR2 is SNEGSKA (reference sequence). The CDR3 sequence: CSASITEQFF. The CDR3 DNA reads as TGCAGTGCTAGTATCACTGAGCAGTTCTTC.

The CDR3 loop is CASSYPPGMRHYEQYF. The CDR3 coding sequence is TGTGCCAGCAGTTACCCGCCAGGGATGAGACACTACGAGCAGTACTTC. This chain links TRBV6-5 with TRBJ2-7; D is possibly TRBD1 (5 bases). There are 16 residues in the CDR3. V lost 2 bases and J lost 3, with 17 bases in between. Germline V lookup: CDR1 MNHEY, CDR2 SVGAGI.

This clonotype was observed a handful of times. V usage is TRBV7-2 and J usage is TRBJ2-3; 10 bases are a match to TRBD1. V was clipped by 6 bases and J by 1 base; unmatched bases: 7. CDR3 length: 16 amino acids. CDR1 and CDR2 from the germline V gene are SGHTA and FQGNSA. CDR3 region: CASRTRTGGGTDTQYF. The DNA for the CDR3 is TGTGCCAGCAGGACACGGACAGGGGGAGGCACAGATACGCAGTATTTT.

This clonotype was recorded at least ten times. This rearrangement joins TRBV2 to TRBJ2-1; 12 nucleotides match TRBD2. J gave up 7 bases and V 9 bases, and 10 bases lay outside the gene matches. Germline values: CDR1 SNHLY, CDR2 FYNNEI. The CDR3 runs 15 residues. Here the CDR3 reads CASATSGSPLNEQFF. The CDR3 DNA follows: TGTGCCAGTGCGACTAGCGGGAGCCCTCTGAATGAGCAGTTCTTC.

This clonotype was seen a handful of times. J is TRBJ2-5 and V is TRBV15, with D perhaps matching TRBD1 (8 bases). CDR3 length: 16 residues. Trimming took 1 base from V and 5 from J, leaving 17 bases between them. The germline CDR1 and CDR2 sequences are LNHNV and YYDKDF (reference sequence). CDR3 residues: CATSRAGGTGGETQYF. In DNA form, the CDR3 reads TGTGCCACCAGCAGAGCCGGGGGGACAGGCGGGGAGACCCAGTACTTC.

The chain joins TRBV20-1 to TRBJ2-1; D may match TRBD1 or TRBD2 (5 bases each). This CDR3 spans 13 amino acids. Per the germline V gene, CDR1 is DFQATT and CDR2 is SNEGSKA (reference sequence). Trimming stripped 6 bases from V and 7 bases from J, with 16 bases between. Here the CDR3 DNA reads TGCAGTGCAACAAGCACCTGGGGGAATGAGCAGTTCTTC. This encodes CSATSTWGNEQFF.

The V call is TRBV7-3, the J call TRBJ2-1; D perhaps matches TRBD1 (6 bases). Trimming removed 5 bases at V and 1 base at J, with 12 bases between. The CDR3 is 15 residues long. Germline lookup yields CDR1 SGHTA and CDR2 FQGTGA. DNA for the CDR3: TGTGCCAGCAGCGCACAGGGCCCATCCTACAATGAGCAGTTCTTC. The encoded protein is CASSAQGPSYNEQFF.

The chain carries TRBV7-8 and TRBJ2-3; the D is unclear. The CDR3 has 13 residues. The V gene's germline CDR1 is SGHVS and CDR2 FQNEAQ. V was clipped by 5 bases and J by 6 bases, with 12 bases between them. CDR3 protein: CASSPTAWDTQYF. The CDR3, as DNA: TGTGCCAGCAGCCCCACCGCCTGGGATACGCAGTATTTT.

In DNA form, the CDR3 reads TGCGCCAGCAGCTTGGGGCCGCGAGGCTACACCTTC. It codes for CASSLGPRGYTF. The genes are TRBV5-1 and TRBJ1-2; no reliable D call. V was shortened by 0 bases and J by 8 bases, with 8 bases between the two germline ends. CDR3 length: 12 amino acids. The germline gives CDR1 SGHRS, CDR2 YFSETQ.

The rearrangement links TRBV7-2 to TRBJ2-3; 9 nucleotides match TRBD2. The CDR3 runs to 16 residues. Germline loops: CDR1 SGHTA, CDR2 FQGNSA. Losses at the gene ends were 1 base for V and 0 bases for J; bases not matched to a gene: 2. CDR3 nucleotide sequence: TGTGCCAGCAGCTTAGTGGCGGGAGGGAGCACAGATACGCAGTATTTT. The encoded protein is CASSLVAGGSTDTQYF.

This clonotype was detected a few times. V and J are TRBV27 and TRBJ2-2; D not resolved. The CDR3 totals 13 residues. V lost 6 bases, J lost 5 bases, and 10 bases lay in between. The germline V gene encodes CDR1 MNHEY and CDR2 SMNVEV (reference sequence). The CDR3 protein is CASRKTGTGELFF. Written as DNA, the CDR3 is TGTGCCAGCAGGAAGACGGGTACCGGGGAGCTGTTTTTT.

This clonotype has just a few counts. This chain links TRBV3-1 with TRBJ2-7, with a tentative D call TRBD2 (5 bases). Trimming shortened V by 1 base and J by 0 bases, and 7 bases separated the two germline ends. The CDR3 sequence is 14 residues long. CDR1 and CDR2 from the germline V gene are LGHDT and YNNKEL (reference sequence). The CDR3 coding sequence is TGTGCCAGCAGCCAAGCCGGGAACTCCTACGAGCAGTACTTC. Translated: CASSQAGNSYEQYF.

This chain links TRBV20-1 with TRBJ1-2, with D unclear. The CDR3 extends over 13 amino acids. CDR1 and CDR2 from the germline V gene are DFQATT and SNEGSKA (reference sequence). Trimming left V 3 bases short and J 3 bases short, with 11 bases between. The CDR3 loop is CSARVETDYGYTF. The CDR3, as DNA: TGCAGTGCTAGGGTGGAGACCGACTATGGCTACACCTTC.

This clonotype was counted between two and nine times. The rearrangement joins TRBV5-1 to TRBJ2-7; TRBD1 or TRBD2 may be the D gene (5 bases each). Germline V lookup: CDR1 SGHRS, CDR2 YFSETQ. CDR3 length equals 14 residues. The germline V and J ends were trimmed by 6 bases and 0 bases, with 13 bases remaining between them. The CDR3 region is CASNARGISYEQYF. CDR3 in DNA: TGCGCCAGCAACGCGAGGGGAATCTCCTACGAGCAGTACTTC.

This clonotype has a handful of counts. V usage is TRBV2 and J usage is TRBJ2-3; tentative D call: TRBD2 (6 bases). Trimming removed 4 bases at V and 5 bases at J, with 13 bases between. The CDR3 covers 14 residues. The germline CDR1 and CDR2 sequences are SNHLY and FYNNEI. The CDR3 reads CASSVTGRGDTQYF. DNA for the CDR3: TGTGCCAGCAGTGTTACCGGGAGAGGAGATACGCAGTATTTT.

The chain links TRBV20-1 to TRBJ1-5; 7 nucleotides agree with TRBD1. This CDR3 comprises 14 residues. The trim removed 1 base at V and 7 bases at J, leaving 7 bases unmatched. Germline V gives CDR1 DFQATT, CDR2 SNEGSKA (reference sequence). CDR3 in DNA: TGCAGTGCTAGAGCAGGGGGGGCAGAACAGCCCCAGCATTTT. The encoded protein is CSARAGGAEQPQHF.

The rearrangement uses TRBV27 and TRBJ2-2, with a possible D match to TRBD1 (5 bases). The CDR3 is made up of 12 amino acids. Trimming pared 7 bases from V and 6 bases from J, leaving 9 bases between. The germline gives CDR1 MNHEY, CDR2 SMNVEV (reference sequence). Here the CDR3 reads CASKGAPGELFF. The CDR3 DNA reads TGTGCCAGCAAAGGGGCCCCCGGGGAGCTGTTTTTT.

This clonotype turned up a few times. This rearrangement joins TRBV12-3 or TRBV12-4 to TRBJ2-3; D perhaps matches TRBD2 (6 bases). V dropped 6 bases and J dropped 6 bases, with 16 bases sitting between them. The CDR3 is made up of 14 amino acids. CDR3 nucleotide sequence: TGTGCCAGCAGCCCGTTTGCGGGGCGGGATACGCAGTATTTT. Translating it yields CASSPFAGRDTQYF.

V is TRBV7-9 and J is TRBJ1-1; D not resolved. The germline CDR1 and CDR2 sequences are SEHNR and FQNEAQ (reference sequence). This CDR3 comprises 16 residues. The V end lost 1 base, the J end lost 0 bases, and 12 bases lay between the germline ends. CDR3 in DNA: TGTGCCAGCAGCTTAGGCGTCGGACGGATGAACACTGAAGCTTTCTTT. Amino acid sequence: CASSLGVGRMNTEAFF.

This clonotype turned up a few times. The rearrangement joins TRBV12-3 or TRBV12-4 to TRBJ2-7, with D possibly TRBD2 on 6 matching bases. The CDR3 loop spans 13 amino acids. Between the trimmed V and J ends, which lost 6 bases and 2 bases, there was a span of 11 bases. CDR3 sequence: CASSRGRTYEQYF. The CDR3 bases are TGTGCCAGCAGCCGTGGGAGGACCTACGAGCAGTACTTC.

The chain combines TRBV20-1 with TRBJ2-2, with TRBD1 identical over 9 bases. V lost 5 bases, J lost 7 bases, and 5 bases stayed unmatched. Germline CDR1 and CDR2: DFQATT and SNEGSKA (reference sequence). This CDR3 has 13 amino acids. The CDR3 region is CSAQQGAGGELFF. In DNA form, the CDR3 reads TGCAGTGCTCAACAGGGGGCGGGCGGGGAGCTGTTTTTT.

This clonotype was detected a few times. A read error may account for a junction end that differs from germline. The rearrangement joins TRBV20-1 to TRBJ2-1; D uncertain. This CDR3 has 14 residues. CDR1 and CDR2 (germline): DFQATT, SNEGSKA (reference sequence). The CDR3 coding sequence is TGCGGTGCTAGAAACCCTGGCAGGTCCAATGAGCAGTTCTTC. Protein sequence: CGARNPGRSNEQFF.

Of note for this clonotype: The conserved closing phenylalanine or tryptophan is absent in this CDR3, likely reflecting a read error. CDR3 nucleotides: TGCAGTGCTATGAGGAGCGGTTCACGGGCCCAGTACTAC. Protein product: CSAMRSGSRAQYY. The V gene is TRBV20-1, the J gene TRBJ2-5, with a weak D call TRBD2 (5 bases). Deletions cut 4 bases from V and 9 bases from J, with 18 bases between. The germline V gene encodes CDR1 DFQATT and CDR2 SNEGSKA (reference sequence). The CDR3 totals 13 residues.

This clonotype was seen a handful of times. V usage is TRBV5-1 and J usage is TRBJ2-1, with D tentatively TRBD1 (5 bases). The germline V gene encodes CDR1 SGHRS and CDR2 YFSETQ. The CDR3 covers 13 residues. V lost 1 base and J lost 14, with 16 bases in between. The CDR3: CASSLSGRASEFF. The CDR3 nucleotides are TGCGCCAGCAGCTTGTCTGGCAGGGCGTCCGAGTTCTTC.

This clonotype was observed at least ten times. CDR3 DNA sequence: TGTGCCAGCAGTTTTCCTCCCCGGGGTCAGCCCCAGCATTTT. It is translated as CASSFPPRGQPQHF. This chain joins TRBV12-3 or TRBV12-4 and TRBJ1-5; no clear D. The CDR3 consists of 14 residues. Trimming shortened V by 3 bases and J by 6 bases, and 12 bases separated the two germline ends.

This clonotype was detected only a few times. The V call is TRBV3-1, the J call TRBJ1-5, with D perhaps TRBD1 (6 bases). The ends were cut back, 4 bases at V and 3 bases at J, with 10 bases in the middle. The CDR3 length is 14 residues. Germline-derived CDR1 and CDR2 are LGHDT and YNNKEL (reference sequence). CDR3 sequence: CASSLGHFNQPQHF. CDR3 DNA: TGTGCCAGCAGCCTGGGACATTTCAATCAGCCCCAGCATTTT.

The genes are TRBV20-1 and TRBJ2-7; TRBD1 matches 7 bases. Per germline, CDR1 DFQATT and CDR2 SNEGSKA (reference sequence). The CDR3 runs to 13 residues. CDR3 in amino acids: CSALVGGYPEQYF. CDR3 nucleotide sequence: TGCAGCGCGTTGGTAGGGGGCTACCCCGAGCAGTACTTC.

This chain joins TRBV29-1 and TRBJ2-2; D unclear. Per germline, CDR1 SQVTM and CDR2 ANQGSEA. The CDR3 covers 14 residues. V lost 6 bases, J lost 4 bases, and 15 bases lay in between. The DNA for the CDR3 is TGCAGCGTCATCCACCCGGCCGTCACCGGGGAGCTGTTTTTT. Translating gives CSVIHPAVTGELFF.

This clonotype was picked up a small number of times. This chain uses TRBV20-1 with TRBJ2-1; 9 nucleotides match TRBD2. In germline, CDR1 is DFQATT, CDR2 SNEGSKA (reference sequence). This CDR3 has 15 amino acids. The trim removed 3 bases at V and 6 bases at J, leaving 9 bases unmatched. The CDR3 DNA reads TGCAGTGCTAGCGATATAGCGGGAGCGGGCAATGAGCAGTTCTTC. Its translation is CSASDIAGAGNEQFF.

There are a few counts of this clonotype. The chain's CDR3 is CASSLGTGVAFF. The CDR3 DNA reads TGTGCCAGCAGCTTAGGGACAGGGGTGGCTTTCTTT. The V gene is TRBV7-9, the J gene TRBJ1-1; 9 bases fit TRBD1. V gave up 1 base and J gave up 11 bases; unmatched junction bases: 2. The CDR3 contains 12 residues. Germline V CDR1 and CDR2: SEHNR, FQNEAQ (reference sequence). Full variable domain (outside the CDR3, taken from reference TRBV7-9 and TRBJ1-1): DTGVSQNPRHKITKRGQNVTFRCDPISEHNRLYWYRQTLGQGPEFLTYFQNEAQLEKSRLLSDRFSAERPKGSFSTLEIQRTEQGDSAMYLCASSLGTGVAFFGQGTRLTVV.

With regard to this clonotype: A read error may account for a junction end that differs from germline. CDR3 region: CASSPLGGTRAF. The CDR3 region has the DNA TGCGCCAGCAGCCCGTTAGGTGGTACAAGGGCCTTC. V gene TRBV5-1 combines with J gene TRBJ1-2, with no clear D. The germline V gene has CDR1 SGHRS and CDR2 YFSETQ. This CDR3 region has 12 residues.